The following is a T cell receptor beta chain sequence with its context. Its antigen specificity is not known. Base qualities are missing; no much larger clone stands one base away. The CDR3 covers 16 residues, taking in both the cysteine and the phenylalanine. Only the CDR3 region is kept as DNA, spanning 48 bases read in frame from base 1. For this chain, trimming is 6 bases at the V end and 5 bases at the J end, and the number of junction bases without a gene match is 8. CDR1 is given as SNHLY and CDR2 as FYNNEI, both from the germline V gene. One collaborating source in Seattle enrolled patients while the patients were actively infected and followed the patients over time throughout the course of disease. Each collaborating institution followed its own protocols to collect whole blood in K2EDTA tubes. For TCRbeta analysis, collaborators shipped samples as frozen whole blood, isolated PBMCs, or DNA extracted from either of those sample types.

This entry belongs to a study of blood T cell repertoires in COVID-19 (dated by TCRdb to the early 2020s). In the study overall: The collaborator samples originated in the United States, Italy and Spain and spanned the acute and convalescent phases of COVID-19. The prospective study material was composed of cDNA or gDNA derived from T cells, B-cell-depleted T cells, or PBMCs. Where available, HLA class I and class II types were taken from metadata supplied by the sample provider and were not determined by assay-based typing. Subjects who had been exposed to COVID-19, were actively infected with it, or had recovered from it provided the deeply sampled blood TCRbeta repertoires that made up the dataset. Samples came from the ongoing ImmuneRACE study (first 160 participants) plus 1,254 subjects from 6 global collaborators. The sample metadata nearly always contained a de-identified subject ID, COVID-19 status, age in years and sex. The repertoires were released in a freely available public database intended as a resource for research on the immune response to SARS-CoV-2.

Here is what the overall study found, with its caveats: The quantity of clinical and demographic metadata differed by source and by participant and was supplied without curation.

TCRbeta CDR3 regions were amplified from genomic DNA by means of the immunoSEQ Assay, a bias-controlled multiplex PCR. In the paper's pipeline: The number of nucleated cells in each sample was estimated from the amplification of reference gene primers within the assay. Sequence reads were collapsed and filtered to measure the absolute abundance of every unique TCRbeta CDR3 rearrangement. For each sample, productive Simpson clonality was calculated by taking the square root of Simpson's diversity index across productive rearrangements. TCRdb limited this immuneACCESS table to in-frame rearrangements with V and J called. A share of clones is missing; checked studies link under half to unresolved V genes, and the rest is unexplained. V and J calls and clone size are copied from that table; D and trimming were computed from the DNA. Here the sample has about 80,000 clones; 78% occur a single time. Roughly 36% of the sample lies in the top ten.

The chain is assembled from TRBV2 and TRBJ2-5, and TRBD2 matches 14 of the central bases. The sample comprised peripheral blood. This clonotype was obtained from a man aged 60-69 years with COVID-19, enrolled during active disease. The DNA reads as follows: TGTGCCAGCAGGAGGACTAGCGGGGGGATTTTTGAGACCCAGTACTTC. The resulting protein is CASRRTSGGIFETQYF.